This T cell receptor (beta chain) was sequenced during a study of blood T cell repertoires in COVID-19. Overall study context: Nucleic acid was either cDNA or gDNA, and it came from T cells, B-cell-depleted T cells, or PBMCs.

Grouping used clinical history reported by participants in a survey and questionnaire. Per the authors' pipeline: Cell counts per sample came from amplifying reference gene primers. The assay was immunoSEQ multiplex PCR, and TCRdb's table has in-frame clones only and misses some. That table supplies the V and J calls and clone size; D and trimming were determined from the DNA. The repertoire has around 160,000 clones, approximately 80% of them found once; the top ten carry roughly 13%. This clone was counted a few times. Trimming removed 3 bases at V and 9 bases at J, with 10 bases between. This CDR3 spans 12 amino acids. Per the germline V gene, CDR1 is SGHKS and CDR2 is YYEKEE (reference sequence).

The sequence derives from a woman aged 55-70 years who had recovered from COVID-19. Sequenced sample: PBMCs or T cells enriched from blood (not recorded which). The chain links TRBV5-5 to TRBJ1-5; D gene unclear. For the CDR3, the DNA is TGTGCCAGCAGCTATTGGGCCGGGCCCCAGCATTTT. This sequence encodes CASSYWAGPQHF.